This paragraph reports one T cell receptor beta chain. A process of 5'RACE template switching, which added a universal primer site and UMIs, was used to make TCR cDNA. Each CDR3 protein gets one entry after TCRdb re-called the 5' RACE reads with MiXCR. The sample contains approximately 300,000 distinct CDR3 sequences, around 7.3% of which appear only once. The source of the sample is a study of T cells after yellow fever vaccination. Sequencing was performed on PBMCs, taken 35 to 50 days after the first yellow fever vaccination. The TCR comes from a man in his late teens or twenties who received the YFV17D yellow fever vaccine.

For the CDR3, the DNA is TGCGCCAGCAGCCAACAGGGACACTCCTACAATGAGCAGTTCTTC. This encodes CASSQQGHSYNEQFF. The chain is built from TRBV4-1 and TRBJ2-1; perhaps TRBD1 as D (6 bases). This CDR3 contains 15 residues. Germline V gene data show CDR1 as MGHRA and CDR2 as YSYEKL. V lost 2 bases to trimming and J lost 0 bases, with 8 bases between them.